This T cell receptor (beta chain) stems from a study of cytomegalovirus exposure and HLA in healthy donors. Details on this clone: The antigen remains unidentified.

With 60 Vbeta and 13 Jbeta primers, the PCR was carried out. Profiling relied on immunoSEQ multiplex PCR, and the TCRdb table lists in-frame clones only, not all of them. The sample has around 150,000 clones. The study, taken as a whole, reports: What TCR beta sequences reportedly achieved was accurate prediction of HLA-A and HLA-B alleles in most subjects. The study put 150 or so TCR beta chains on its list as cytomegalovirus-associated.

The material sequenced was PBMCs. The TCR was taken from a man aged 25-40 years in good health and CMV-seronegative.

DNA for the CDR3: TGTGCCAGCTCATTAAGGACAGGGGCCGCTACCCGCGGGGAGCTGTTTTTT. Translating gives CASSLRTGAATRGELFF. The V and J genes are TRBV18 and TRBJ2-2; 9 bases agree with TRBD1. The V gene end was trimmed by 5 bases and the J gene end by 7 bases; junction bases not matched to a gene: 14. This CDR3 is 17 amino acids long. Germline loops: CDR1 KGHSH, CDR2 LQKENI.